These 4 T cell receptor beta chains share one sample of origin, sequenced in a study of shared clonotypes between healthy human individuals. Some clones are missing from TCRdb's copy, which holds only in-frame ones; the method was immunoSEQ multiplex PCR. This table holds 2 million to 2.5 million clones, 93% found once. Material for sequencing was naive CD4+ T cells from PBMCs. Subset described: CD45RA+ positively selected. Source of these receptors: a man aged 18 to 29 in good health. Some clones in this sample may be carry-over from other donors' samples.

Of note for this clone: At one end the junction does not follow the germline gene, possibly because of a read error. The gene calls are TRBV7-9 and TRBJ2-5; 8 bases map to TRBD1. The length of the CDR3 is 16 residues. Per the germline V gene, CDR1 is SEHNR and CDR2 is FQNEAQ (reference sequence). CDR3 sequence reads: CASSQGGRGRGETQYF. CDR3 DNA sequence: TGCGCCAGCAGCCAAGGCGGCAGGGGGCGAGGAGAGACCCAGTACTTC.

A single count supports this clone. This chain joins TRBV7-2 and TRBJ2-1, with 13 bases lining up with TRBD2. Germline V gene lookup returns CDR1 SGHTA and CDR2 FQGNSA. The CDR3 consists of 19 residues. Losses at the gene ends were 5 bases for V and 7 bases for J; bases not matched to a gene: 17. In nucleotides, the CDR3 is TGTGCCAGCAGCCCTAGGGGACTAGCGGGACCCTTTGGGGGAAATGAGCAGTTCTTC. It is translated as CASSPRGLAGPFGGNEQFF.

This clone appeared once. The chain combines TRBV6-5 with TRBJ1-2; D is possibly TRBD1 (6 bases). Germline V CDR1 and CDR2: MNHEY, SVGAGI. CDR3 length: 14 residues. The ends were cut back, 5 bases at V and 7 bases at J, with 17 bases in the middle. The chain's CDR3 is CASSPITTGTGYTF. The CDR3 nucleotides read TGTGCCAGCAGTCCTATAACTACAGGGACTGGCTACACCTTC.

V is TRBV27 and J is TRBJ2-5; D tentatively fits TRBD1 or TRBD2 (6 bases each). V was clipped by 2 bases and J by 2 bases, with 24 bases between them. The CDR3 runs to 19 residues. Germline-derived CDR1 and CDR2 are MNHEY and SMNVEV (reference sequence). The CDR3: CASSLEDYEGESGQETQYF. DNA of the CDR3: TGTGCCAGCAGTTTAGAGGACTACGAGGGGGAGTCGGGGCAAGAGACCCAGTACTTC.